This entry is about one T cell receptor beta chain. Its antigen is not identified. Profiled with immunoSEQ multiplex PCR; TCRdb holds only in-frame clones, not every one. The sample yields under 150,000 clones, 85% to 90% seen once. This sample is part of a study of cytomegalovirus exposure and HLA in healthy donors. Study observations and caveats: Cytomegalovirus association was listed for about 160 TCR beta chains. For most TCR sequences rarity was the rule, although some public TCRs occurred in many donors.

V lost 4 bases to trimming and J lost 4 bases; unmatched junction nucleotides: 7. Looked up from germline, CDR1 is GTSNPN and CDR2 is SVGIG (reference sequence). The CDR3 length is 14 residues. The sequence was collected from a man younger than 35 in good health and CMV-seropositive. The sequencing input was PBMCs. The chain employs TRBV30 and TRBJ2-7; 10 bases are shared with TRBD2. CDR3 in DNA: TGTGCCTGGACTAGGGCTAGCGGGAGTTACGAGCAGTACTTC. Translation gives CAWTRASGSYEQYF.